The 24 T cell receptor beta chains listed next were all sequenced from one sample in a study of cytomegalovirus exposure and HLA in healthy donors (dated by TCRdb to the late 2010s). Library method: the immunoSEQ multiplex PCR assay. For the multiplex PCR, a mixture combining 60 forward primers for TCR Vbeta segments and 13 reverse primers for TCR Jbeta segments was used. This immuneACCESS table, as held by TCRdb, lists in-frame sequences with V and J called but not all clones. Of the missing ones, under half trace to an unresolved V gene in checked studies; the others have no known cause. The sample table records approximately 210,000 clones; 75% to 85% of these occur just once. The top ten clonotypes cover approximately 1.5% of the sample. Material: PBMCs. The receptors were sampled from a girl aged 5-17 years in good health and CMV-seropositive.

The CDR3 spells CASSQDRTRVSEQYF. The CDR3 DNA is TGCGCCAGCAGCCAAGACCGGACTAGAGTTTCCGAGCAGTACTTC. The chain recombines TRBV4-3 with TRBJ2-7; 7 bases are a match to TRBD2. The CDR3 extends over 15 amino acids. Germline V CDR1 and CDR2: LGHNA, YSLEER. J lost 6 bases, V lost 0 bases, and 8 bases had no gene match.

V and J are TRBV5-1 and TRBJ2-7, with 8 bases aligning to TRBD1. The CDR3 has 15 amino acids. The germline gives CDR1 SGHRS, CDR2 YFSETQ. The J segment lost 3 bases and the V segment lost 3 bases, leaving 8 bases of the junction unmatched. CDR3 DNA: TGCGCCAGCAGCTCCCCCGCGACAGGGGTCTACGAGCAGTACTTC. Its translation: CASSSPATGVYEQYF.

The gene calls are TRBV30 and TRBJ1-5, with TRBD1 as a possible D gene (5 bases). The CDR3 is 12 amino acids. Per germline, CDR1 GTSNPN and CDR2 SVGIG (reference sequence). The V gene lost 8 bases and the J gene lost 0 bases, with 8 bases spanning the gap. DNA of the CDR3: TGTGCCCAGGGCGATAGCAATCAGCCCCAGCATTTT. It translates to CAQGDSNQPQHF. Full variable domain (outside the CDR3, taken from reference TRBV30 and TRBJ1-5): SQTIHQWPATLVQPVGSPLSLECTVEGTSNPNLYWYRQAAGRGLQLLFYSVGIGQISSEVPQNLSASRPQDRQFILSSKKLLLSDSGFYLCAQGDSNQPQHFGDGTRLSIL.

The chain carries TRBV5-1 and TRBJ2-3; 11 bases line up with TRBD2. This CDR3 is 16 amino acids long. CDR1 SGHRS and CDR2 YFSETQ come from the germline V gene. V dropped 5 bases and J dropped 6; count of bases not matched to a gene: 11. CDR3 in amino acids: CASRLAGGPFADTQYF. The DNA of the CDR3 is TGCGCCAGCAGATTAGCGGGGGGGCCGTTCGCGGATACGCAGTATTTT.

The V call is TRBV5-5, the J call TRBJ2-1; D may be TRBD2 (6 bases). The CDR3 length is 16 residues. CDR1 is SGHKS and CDR2 is YYEKEE in the germline V gene (reference sequence). V lost 0 bases to trimming and J lost 3 bases, with 13 bases between them. The CDR3 DNA reads as TGTGCCAGCAGCTTGGCCTGGGGGGAAATCTACAATGAGCAGTTCTTC. Protein product: CASSLAWGEIYNEQFF.

This clone occurred once. The chain joins TRBV19 to TRBJ1-5, with no clear D. The germline CDR1 and CDR2 sequences are LNHDA and SQIVND (reference sequence). CDR3 size: 14 residues. Deletions cut 5 bases from V and 4 bases from J, with 12 bases between. The CDR3 bases are TGTGCCAGTAGTTTAACCCGAGCAAATCAGCCCCAGCATTTT. Its translation is CASSLTRANQPQHF.

This clone was counted once. CDR3 amino acids: CASSKSRDRGELFF. The CDR3 DNA reads as TGTGCCAGCAGCAAGTCGCGGGACAGGGGGGAGCTGTTTTTT. The rearrangement joins TRBV7-9 to TRBJ2-2; 8 nucleotides agree with TRBD1. Germline V gene lookup returns CDR1 SEHNR and CDR2 FQNEAQ (reference sequence). V lost 5 bases to trimming and J lost 8 bases; unmatched junction nucleotides: 7. The CDR3 is 14 residues long.

This clone appeared once. The genes are TRBV2 and TRBJ2-5; possibly TRBD1 for D (6 bases). Germline values: CDR1 SNHLY, CDR2 FYNNEI. This CDR3 has 13 residues. Trimming stripped 6 bases from V and 5 bases from J, with 13 bases between. This chain's CDR3 is CASRPDRSETQYF. CDR3 DNA: TGTGCCAGCAGACCCGACAGGTCGGAGACCCAGTACTTC.

This clone was observed a single time. The gene calls are TRBV5-6 and TRBJ1-2; 10 bases match TRBD1. Trimming at V came to 4 bases and at J to 4 bases, leaving 7 bases not matched to a gene. The CDR3 length is 15 residues. Germline lookup yields CDR1 SGHDT and CDR2 YYEEEE. The CDR3 coding sequence is TGTGCCAGCAGCGCCGGGACAGGGGCGTCCTATGGCTACACCTTC. It translates to CASSAGTGASYGYTF.

The chain recombines TRBV5-1 with TRBJ1-2; D unresolved. CDR3 length: 14 residues. The V end lost 0 bases, the J end lost 3 bases, and 9 bases lay between the germline ends. Per germline, CDR1 SGHRS and CDR2 YFSETQ. The CDR3 DNA follows: TGCGCCAGCAGCTTGGTGACGGACTACTATGGCTACACCTTC. Amino acid sequence: CASSLVTDYYGYTF.

V and J are TRBV30 and TRBJ1-1; 7 positions match TRBD1. Germline CDR1 GTSNPN, CDR2 SVGIG (reference sequence). The length of the CDR3 is 14 residues. V dropped 0 bases and J dropped 4; count of bases not matched to a gene: 5. The CDR3: CAWSVHSGGTEAFF. In DNA form, the CDR3 reads TGTGCCTGGAGTGTACACTCAGGGGGCACTGAAGCTTTCTTT.

The chain is built from TRBV27 and TRBJ1-1; TRBD1 might be the D (5 bases). The CDR3 runs to 14 residues. Germline V gene lookup returns CDR1 MNHEY and CDR2 SMNVEV (reference sequence). V was cut by 0 bases and J by 4 bases, with 9 bases left in between. The DNA of the CDR3 is TGTGCCAGCAGTTTATCGGCGGGGACCACTGAAGCTTTCTTT. This encodes CASSLSAGTTEAFF.

The rearrangement links TRBV19 to TRBJ2-1, with D maybe TRBD1 (6 bases). The CDR3 contains 16 residues. V was cut by 4 bases and J by 4 bases, with 17 bases left in between. The germline V gene has CDR1 LNHDA and CDR2 SQIVND (reference sequence). The CDR3 region has the DNA TGTGCCAGTAGTACTTCAACAGGGTTGGTATACAATGAGCAGTTCTTC. Translation: CASSTSTGLVYNEQFF.

The chain joins TRBV28 to TRBJ1-1, with a possible D match to TRBD1 (6 bases). The CDR3 has 15 amino acids. Germline-derived CDR1 and CDR2 are MDHEN and SYDVKM. Trimming took 4 bases from V and 0 from J, leaving 12 bases between them. CDR3 sequence (DNA): TGTGCCAGCAGTTCTACAGGGAACCTGAACACTGAAGCTTTCTTT. It encodes CASSSTGNLNTEAFF.

J is TRBJ2-3 and V is TRBV9; 7 nucleotides match TRBD2. In germline, CDR1 is SGDLS, CDR2 YYNGEE. After removal of 5 bases from V and 2 bases from J, the junction contained 8 bases not matched to a gene. The CDR3 consists of 15 residues. The CDR3 bases are TGTGCCAGCAGTGCGGGGGTATCGATCACAGATACGCAGTATTTT. Translating it yields CASSAGVSITDTQYF. Full variable domain (outside the CDR3, taken from reference TRBV9 and TRBJ2-3): DSGVTQTPKHLITATGQRVTLRCSPRSGDLSVYWYQQSLDQGLQFLIQYYNGEERAKGNILERFSAQQFPDLHSELNLSSLELGDSALYFCASSAGVSITDTQYFGPGTRLTVL.

The gene calls are TRBV18 and TRBJ2-7; TRBD1 might be the D (6 bases). V was pared by 0 bases and J by 2 bases, with 11 bases between. The CDR3 spans 15 residues. Germline values: CDR1 KGHSH, CDR2 LQKENI. CDR3 amino acids: CASSPPTDSTYEQYF. CDR3 DNA sequence: TGTGCCAGCTCACCACCCACGGACAGCACCTACGAGCAGTACTTC.

In the case of this clone: The germline gene is not matched at one end of the junction; a read error may be the cause. The chain employs TRBV25-1 and TRBJ1-1, with D possibly being TRBD1 (5 bases). The germline V gene encodes CDR1 MGHDK and CDR2 SYGVNS. This CDR3 region has 13 residues. CDR3 DNA: TGTGCCAGCAGTGGTCAAGGGGCGGTCTCAGTACTCTTT. It yields the protein CASSGQGAVSVLF. Variable domain in full (rest from reference TRBV25-1 and TRBJ1-1): EADIYQTPRYLVIGTGKKITLECSQTMGHDKMYWYQQDPGMELHLIHYSYGVNSTEKGDLSSESTVSRIRTEHFPLTLESARPSHTSQYLCASSGQGAVSVLFGQGTRLTVV.

The genes are TRBV2 and TRBJ2-1, with D possibly matching TRBD1 (5 bases). Germline V lookup: CDR1 SNHLY, CDR2 FYNNEI. Trimming shortened V by 7 bases and J by 6 bases, and 16 bases separated the two germline ends. The CDR3 spans 14 residues. The CDR3 loop reads CASTRERQPNEQFF. DNA of the CDR3: TGTGCCAGCACCAGAGAGAGACAGCCCAATGAGCAGTTCTTC.

The chain uses TRBV5-4 and TRBJ2-7, with D possibly being TRBD1 (6 bases). Deletions cut 3 bases from V and 1 base from J, with 14 bases between. The CDR3 length is 15 residues. Germline lookup yields CDR1 SGHNT and CDR2 YYREEE (reference sequence). The CDR3 reads CASSYLTGKSYEQYF. CDR3 bases: TGTGCCAGCAGCTACCTGACAGGCAAGTCCTACGAGCAGTACTTC.

The chain joins TRBV27 to TRBJ2-7, with TRBD2 as a possible D gene (5 bases). The germline V gene has CDR1 MNHEY and CDR2 SMNVEV (reference sequence). The CDR3 consists of 12 residues. V gave up 3 bases and J gave up 6 bases, with 9 bases separating them. This CDR3 reads CASSFPAGEQYF. The DNA for the CDR3 is TGTGCCAGCAGTTTCCCCGCGGGCGAGCAGTACTTC.

The chain is built from TRBV7-2 and TRBJ2-7; D unresolved. V lost 1 base to trimming and J lost 0 bases, with 7 bases between them. CDR1 is SGHTA, CDR2 FQGNSA, per germline. The length of the CDR3 is 14 residues. The CDR3 loop reads CASSLDGNSYEQYF. In DNA form, the CDR3 reads TGTGCCAGCAGCTTAGATGGCAACTCCTACGAGCAGTACTTC.

The J gene is TRBJ1-5, the V gene TRBV6-6, with D maybe TRBD1 (5 bases). This CDR3 has 15 amino acids. V was shortened by 5 bases and J by 7 bases, with 18 bases between the two germline ends. Looked up from germline, CDR1 is MNHNY and CDR2 is SVGAGI (reference sequence). The CDR3 region has the DNA TGTGCCAGCAGTACCCAGGGCAGGGTGGGGCAGCCCCAGCATTTT. Protein: CASSTQGRVGQPQHF.

The rearrangement links TRBV19 to TRBJ1-1; no clear D gene. The V end lost 2 bases, the J end lost 0 bases, and 7 bases lay between the germline ends. Germline V gene data show CDR1 as LNHDA and CDR2 as SQIVND (reference sequence). The CDR3 length is 14 residues. The CDR3 is CASSIWALNTEAFF. The CDR3 DNA sequence: TGTGCCAGTAGTATATGGGCTCTGAACACTGAAGCTTTCTTT.

This sequence joins TRBV10-3 and TRBJ1-2; D is undetermined. Germline values: CDR1 ENHRY, CDR2 SYGVKD. This CDR3 is built from 11 residues. Deletions cut 8 bases from V and 13 bases from J, with 17 bases between. The chain's CDR3 is CAIGGDLRRTF. The CDR3 DNA follows: TGTGCCATCGGCGGGGATTTACGTCGCACCTTC.